This TCR beta chain came from a study of T cells after yellow fever vaccination. Study-level results: Among primary-vaccination clones, most reappeared after the booster, at roughly 95% for CD4 and around 91% for CD8.

This clonotype was seen a few times. Antigen unknown. From the 5' RACE reads, TCRdb called clonotypes with MiXCR, one entry per CDR3 protein. The sample records 150,000 to 200,000 distinct CDR3 sequences, roughly 11% being singletons. The CDR3 totals 14 residues. Germline V gene lookup returns CDR1 MNHEY and CDR2 SVGAGI. V dropped 6 bases and J dropped 4; count of bases not matched to a gene: 6. The clonotype originates from a man in his late teens or twenties who received the YFV17D yellow fever vaccine. This chain connects TRBV6-5 to TRBJ2-5; 9 bases align to TRBD2. The sample consisted of CD8+ T cells sorted from PBMCs, taken 15 days after the yellow fever booster vaccination. The CDR3 DNA is TGTGCCAGCAGAATCCATAGCGGGGGAGAGACCCAGTACTTC. Amino acid sequence: CASRIHSGGETQYF.